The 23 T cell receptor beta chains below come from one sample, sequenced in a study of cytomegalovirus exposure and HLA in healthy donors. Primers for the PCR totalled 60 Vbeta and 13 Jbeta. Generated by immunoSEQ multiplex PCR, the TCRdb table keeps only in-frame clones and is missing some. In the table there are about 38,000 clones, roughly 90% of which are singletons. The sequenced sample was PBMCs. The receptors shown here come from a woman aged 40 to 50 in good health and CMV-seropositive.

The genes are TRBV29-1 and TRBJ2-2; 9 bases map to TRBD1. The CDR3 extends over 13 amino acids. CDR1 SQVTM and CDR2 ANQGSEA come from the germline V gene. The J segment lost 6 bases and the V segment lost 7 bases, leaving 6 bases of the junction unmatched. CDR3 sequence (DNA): TGCAGCGCCCGGGACAGGGAGGCCGGGGAGCTGTTTTTT. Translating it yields CSARDREAGELFF.

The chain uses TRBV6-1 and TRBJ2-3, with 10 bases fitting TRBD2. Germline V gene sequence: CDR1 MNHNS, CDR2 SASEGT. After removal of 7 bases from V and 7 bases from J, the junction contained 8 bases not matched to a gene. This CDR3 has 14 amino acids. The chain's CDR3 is CASTSGGVGNTQYF. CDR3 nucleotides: TGTGCCAGCACCAGCGGGGGGGTAGGGAATACGCAGTATTTT.

CDR3 protein: CATTLGAGGRETQYF. The CDR3 DNA reads TGTGCCACCACACTAGGGGCGGGGGGGCGGGAGACCCAGTACTTC. The J gene is TRBJ2-5, the V gene TRBV15; TRBD2 matches 9 bases. Looked up from germline, CDR1 is LNHNV and CDR2 is YYDKDF (reference sequence). The CDR3 totals 15 residues. Unmatched junction bases numbered 11, after V lost 7 bases and J lost 5 bases.

For the CDR3, the DNA is TGTGCCAGCAGCGCTTCAGGGGCTGCGAACACTGAAGCTTTCTTT. Translation: CASSASGAANTEAFF. The V gene is TRBV2, the J gene TRBJ1-1, with a weak D call TRBD1 (6 bases). This CDR3 has 15 residues. Trimming stripped 6 bases from V and 1 base from J, with 15 bases between. Germline lookup yields CDR1 SNHLY and CDR2 FYNNEI.

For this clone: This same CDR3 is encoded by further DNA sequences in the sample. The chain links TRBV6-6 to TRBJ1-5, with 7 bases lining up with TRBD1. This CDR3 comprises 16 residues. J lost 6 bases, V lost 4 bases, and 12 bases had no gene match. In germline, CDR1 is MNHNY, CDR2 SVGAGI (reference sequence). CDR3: CASSSIQGDTTQPQHF. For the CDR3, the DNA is TGTGCCAGCAGTTCCATCCAGGGGGACACAACTCAGCCCCAGCATTTT.

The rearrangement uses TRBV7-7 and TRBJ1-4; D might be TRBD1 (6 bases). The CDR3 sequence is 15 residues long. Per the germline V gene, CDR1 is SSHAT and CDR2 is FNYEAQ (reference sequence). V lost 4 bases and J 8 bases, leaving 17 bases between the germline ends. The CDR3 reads CASSSQPGHREKLFF. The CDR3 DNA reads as TGTGCCAGCAGCTCGCAACCGGGACACCGGGAAAAACTGTTTTTT.

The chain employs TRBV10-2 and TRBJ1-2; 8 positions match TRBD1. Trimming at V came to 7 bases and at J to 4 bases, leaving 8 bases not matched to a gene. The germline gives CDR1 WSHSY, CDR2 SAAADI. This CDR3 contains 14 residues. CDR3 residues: CASIGAGGPYGYTF. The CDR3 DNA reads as TGCGCCAGCATCGGCGCAGGGGGCCCCTATGGCTACACCTTC.

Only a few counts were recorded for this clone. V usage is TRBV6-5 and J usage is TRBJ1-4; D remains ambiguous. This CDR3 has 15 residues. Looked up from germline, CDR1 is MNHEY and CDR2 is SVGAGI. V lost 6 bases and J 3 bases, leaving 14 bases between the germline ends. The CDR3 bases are TGTGCCAGCAGCCCGTTCCGGTCTTCTAATGAAAAACTGTTTTTT. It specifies CASSPFRSSNEKLFF.

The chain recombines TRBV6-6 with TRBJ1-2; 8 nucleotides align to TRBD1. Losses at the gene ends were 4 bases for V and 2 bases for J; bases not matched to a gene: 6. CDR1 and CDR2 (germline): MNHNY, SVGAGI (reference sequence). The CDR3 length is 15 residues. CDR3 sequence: CASSSPGGWNYGYTF. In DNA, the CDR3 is TGTGCCAGCAGTTCTCCAGGGGGCTGGAACTATGGCTACACCTTC.

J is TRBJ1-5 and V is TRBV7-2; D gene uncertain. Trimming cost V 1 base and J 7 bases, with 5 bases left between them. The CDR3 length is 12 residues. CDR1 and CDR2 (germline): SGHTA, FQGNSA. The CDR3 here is CASSLEAQPQHF. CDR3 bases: TGTGCCAGCAGCTTAGAAGCACAGCCCCAGCATTTT.

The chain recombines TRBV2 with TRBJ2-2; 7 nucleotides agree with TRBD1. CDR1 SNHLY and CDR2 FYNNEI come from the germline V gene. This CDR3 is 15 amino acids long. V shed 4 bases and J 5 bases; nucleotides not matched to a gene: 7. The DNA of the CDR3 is TGTGCCAGCAGTGCCCAGGGGGTCAAGACCGGGGAGCTGTTTTTT. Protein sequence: CASSAQGVKTGELFF. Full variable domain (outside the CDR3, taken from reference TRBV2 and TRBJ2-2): EPEVTQTPSHQVTQMGQEVILRCVPISNHLYFYWYRQILGQKVEFLVSFYNNEISEKSEIFDDQFSVERPDGSNFTLKIRSTKLEDSAMYFCASSAQGVKTGELFFGEGSRLTVL.

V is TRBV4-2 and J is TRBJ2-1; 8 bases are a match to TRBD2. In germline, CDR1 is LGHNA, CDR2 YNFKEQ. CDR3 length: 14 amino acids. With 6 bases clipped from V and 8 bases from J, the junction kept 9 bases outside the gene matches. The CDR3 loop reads CASRPGIAGYEQFF. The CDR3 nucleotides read TGTGCCAGCAGACCCGGGATAGCGGGGTATGAGCAGTTCTTC.

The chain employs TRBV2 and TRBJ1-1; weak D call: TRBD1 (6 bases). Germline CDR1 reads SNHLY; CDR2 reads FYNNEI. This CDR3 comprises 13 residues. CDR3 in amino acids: CAISEGVDTEAFF. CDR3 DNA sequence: TGTGCGATTTCCGAGGGGGTTGACACTGAAGCTTTCTTT. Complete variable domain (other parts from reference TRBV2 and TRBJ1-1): EPEVTQTPSHQVTQMGQEVILRCVPISNHLYFYWYRQILGQKVEFLVSFYNNEISEKSEIFDDQFSVERPDGSNFTLKIRSTKLEDSAMYFCAISEGVDTEAFFGQGTRLTVV.

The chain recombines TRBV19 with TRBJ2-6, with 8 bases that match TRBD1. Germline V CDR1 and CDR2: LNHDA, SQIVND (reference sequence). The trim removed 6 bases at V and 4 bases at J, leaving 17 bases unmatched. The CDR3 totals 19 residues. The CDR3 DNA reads TGTGCCAGTAGAAAACCTAGACCCCCAGGGGGCGCCGGGGCCAACGTCCTGACTTTC. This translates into CASRKPRPPGGAGANVLTF.

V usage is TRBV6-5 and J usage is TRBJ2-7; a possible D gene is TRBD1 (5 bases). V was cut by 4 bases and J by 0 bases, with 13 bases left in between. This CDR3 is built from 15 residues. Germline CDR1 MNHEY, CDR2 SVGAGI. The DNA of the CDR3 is TGTGCCAGCAGTTTAGGGGCACCAGTCTCCTACGAGCAGTACTTC. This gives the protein CASSLGAPVSYEQYF.

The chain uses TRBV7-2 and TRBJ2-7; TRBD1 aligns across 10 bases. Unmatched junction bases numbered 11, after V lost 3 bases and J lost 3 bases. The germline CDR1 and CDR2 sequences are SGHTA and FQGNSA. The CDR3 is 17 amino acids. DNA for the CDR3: TGTGCCAGCAGCTTCGCCGGGACAGGGGTTGGGGGCTACGAGCAGTACTTC. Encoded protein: CASSFAGTGVGGYEQYF.

CDR3 in DNA: TGTGCCAGCAGCTTCCCCTGGGGGGGAGATACGCAGTATTTT. Translation: CASSFPWGGDTQYF. The chain employs TRBV11-2 and TRBJ2-3; TRBD2 matches 7 bases. Germline V gene sequence: CDR1 SGHAT, CDR2 FQNNGV. V dropped 3 bases and J dropped 5; count of bases not matched to a gene: 5. This CDR3 is built from 14 residues.

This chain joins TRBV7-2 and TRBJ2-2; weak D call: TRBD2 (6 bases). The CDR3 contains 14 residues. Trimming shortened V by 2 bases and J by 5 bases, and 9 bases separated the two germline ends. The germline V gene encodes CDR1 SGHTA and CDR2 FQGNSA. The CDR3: CASSLMGGTGELFF. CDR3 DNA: TGTGCCAGCAGCTTAATGGGAGGAACCGGGGAGCTGTTTTTT.

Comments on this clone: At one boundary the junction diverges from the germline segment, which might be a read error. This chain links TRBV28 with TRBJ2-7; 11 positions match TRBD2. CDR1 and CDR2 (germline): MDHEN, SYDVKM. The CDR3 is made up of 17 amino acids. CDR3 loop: CASRNAQFSGGAYGQYF. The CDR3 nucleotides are TGTGCCAGCAGAAACGCACAATTTAGCGGGGGGGCATACGGGCAGTACTTC.

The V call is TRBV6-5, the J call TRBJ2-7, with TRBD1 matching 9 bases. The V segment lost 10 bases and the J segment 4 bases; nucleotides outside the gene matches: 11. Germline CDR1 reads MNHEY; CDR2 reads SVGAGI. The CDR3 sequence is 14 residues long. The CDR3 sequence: CANPGQGISYEQYF. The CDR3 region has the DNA TGTGCCAATCCGGGACAGGGAATCTCGTACGAGCAGTACTTC.

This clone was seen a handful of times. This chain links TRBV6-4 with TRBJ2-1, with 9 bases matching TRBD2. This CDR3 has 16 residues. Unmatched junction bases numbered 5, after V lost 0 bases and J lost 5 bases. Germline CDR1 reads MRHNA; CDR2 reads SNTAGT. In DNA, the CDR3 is TGTGCCAGCAGTGACTCGGCAGCGGGGGGTAACAATGAGCAGTTCTTC. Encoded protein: CASSDSAAGGNNEQFF.

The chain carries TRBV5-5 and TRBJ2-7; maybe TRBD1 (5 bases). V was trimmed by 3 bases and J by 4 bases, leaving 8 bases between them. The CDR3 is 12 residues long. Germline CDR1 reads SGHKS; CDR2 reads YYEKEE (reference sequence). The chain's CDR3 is CASSSTGYEQYF. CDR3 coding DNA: TGTGCCAGCAGCTCAACAGGATACGAGCAGTACTTC.

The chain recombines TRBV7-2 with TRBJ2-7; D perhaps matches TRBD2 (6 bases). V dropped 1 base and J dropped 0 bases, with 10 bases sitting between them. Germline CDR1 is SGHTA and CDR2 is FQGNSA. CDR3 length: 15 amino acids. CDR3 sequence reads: CASSLGGVTSYEQYF. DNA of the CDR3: TGTGCCAGCAGCTTAGGGGGGGTGACCTCCTACGAGCAGTACTTC. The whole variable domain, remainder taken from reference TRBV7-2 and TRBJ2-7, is GAGVSQSPSNKVTEKGKDVELRCDPISGHTALYWYRQSLGQGLEFLIYFQGNSAPDKSGLPSDRFSAERTGGSVSTLTIQRTQQEDSAVYLCASSLGGVTSYEQYFGPGTRLTVT.